This TCR beta chain was sequenced in a study of T cell responses to AZD1222 COVID-19 vaccine. With regard to this clone: Its antigen is unidentified.

The germline V gene encodes CDR1 SGHNT and CDR2 YENEEA. This CDR3 comprises 18 residues. The V gene lost 3 bases and the J gene lost 4 bases, with 22 bases spanning the gap. Study-wide results and caveats: The donor cohort was predominantly white British with a female majority, and clonal diversity may have been underestimated.

Some clones are missing from TCRdb's copy, which holds only in-frame ones; the method was immunoSEQ multiplex PCR. The sample includes about 100,000 clones, roughly 90% seen only once; the top ten take approximately 7%. The source is an adult in good health. Specimen: peripheral blood, collected on day 0 of AZD1222 vaccination. This rearrangement joins TRBV11-3 to TRBJ1-3; D perhaps matches TRBD1 (6 bases). CDR3 nucleotide sequence: TGTGCCAGCAGCTTTGAAACAGGGACGCTGGGGAGAGGAAACACCATATATTTT. Translated: CASSFETGTLGRGNTIYF.